Listed here are 22 T cell receptor beta chains from one sample, sequenced in a study of multiple sclerosis patients with progressive multifocal leukoencephalopathy. Measured with immunoSEQ multiplex PCR; TCRdb has only the in-frame clones, and not every one. The table lists some 27,000 clones, around 90% of them singletons. As for time point: approximately 11 months of natalizumab therapy. Sequenced here: PBMCs, sampled from a patient treated with natalizumab. The receptors stem from a human donor with multiple sclerosis.

The chain joins TRBV11-2 to TRBJ2-7, with D uncertain. Between the trimmed V and J ends, which lost 5 bases and 3 bases, there was a span of 17 bases. Germline V gene sequence: CDR1 SGHAT, CDR2 FQNNGV. CDR3 size: 15 residues. The CDR3 sequence is CASSKDGLPGYEQYF. The CDR3 bases are TGTGCCAGCAGCAAGGACGGGTTGCCCGGCTACGAGCAGTACTTC.

The gene calls are TRBV6-1 and TRBJ1-2; D call uncertain. V lost 2 bases and J lost 4, with 8 bases in between. Germline-derived CDR1 and CDR2 are MNHNS and SASEGT. The length of the CDR3 is 13 residues. This CDR3 is CASSESTGYGYTF. In nucleotides, the CDR3 is TGTGCCAGCAGTGAATCTACGGGCTATGGCTACACCTTC.

The chain joins TRBV27 to TRBJ2-1, with D uncertain. Per germline, CDR1 MNHEY and CDR2 SMNVEV (reference sequence). Trimming pared 1 base from V and 0 bases from J, leaving 4 bases between. The CDR3 sequence is 14 residues long. This chain's CDR3 is CASSLLSSYNEQFF. CDR3 in DNA: TGTGCCAGCAGTTTATTAAGCTCCTACAATGAGCAGTTCTTC.

The chain recombines TRBV9 with TRBJ1-4, with D uncertain. CDR1 is SGDLS, CDR2 YYNGEE, per germline. V shed 0 bases and J shed 2 bases, with 8 bases lying between them. This CDR3 comprises 15 residues. CDR3 in amino acids: CASSVDSGTNEKLFF. In nucleotides, the CDR3 is TGTGCCAGCAGCGTAGATTCCGGGACTAATGAAAAACTGTTTTTT. Drawing the rest from reference TRBV9 and TRBJ1-4, the complete variable domain is DSGVTQTPKHLITATGQRVTLRCSPRSGDLSVYWYQQSLDQGLQFLIQYYNGEERAKGNILERFSAQQFPDLHSELNLSSLELGDSALYFCASSVDSGTNEKLFFGSGTQLSVL.

CDR3 amino acids: CASSPRTGGTNTQYF. CDR3 bases: TGTGCCAGCAGCCCGCGGACAGGGGGAACTAATACGCAGTATTTT. The chain combines TRBV7-8 with TRBJ2-3; TRBD1 matches 10 bases. V was clipped by 5 bases and J by 7 bases; unmatched bases: 9. Germline V lookup: CDR1 SGHVS, CDR2 FQNEAQ. The length of the CDR3 is 15 residues.

V gene TRBV19 combines with J gene TRBJ2-4; D is possibly TRBD1 (6 bases). CDR1 is LNHDA, CDR2 SQIVND, per germline (reference sequence). The CDR3 loop spans 15 amino acids. V shed 4 bases and J shed 0 bases, with 10 bases lying between them. CDR3 loop: CASSTTGKAKNIQYF. In DNA, the CDR3 is TGTGCCAGTAGTACTACAGGGAAAGCCAAAAACATTCAGTACTTC.

The genes are TRBV7-9 and TRBJ1-6; D unclear. Trimming shortened V by 3 bases and J by 0 bases, and 9 bases separated the two germline ends. This CDR3 has 16 residues. Germline loops: CDR1 SEHNR, CDR2 FQNEAQ (reference sequence). The CDR3 protein is CASSFGIGSYNSPLHF. Written as DNA, the CDR3 is TGTGCCAGCAGCTTTGGGATTGGCTCCTATAATTCACCCCTCCACTTT.

The chain carries TRBV7-8 and TRBJ2-5; D is unclear. The J call is in doubt because the DNA end fits TRBJ2-7 better. CDR3 length: 14 residues. Germline loops: CDR1 SGHVS, CDR2 FQNEAQ. DNA for the CDR3: TGTGCCAGCAGTTTAAATGGGTTCACCTACGAGCAGTACTTC. This encodes CASSLNGFTYEQYF.

The V call is TRBV7-3, the J call TRBJ2-5, with 10 bases aligning to TRBD2. V trimming: 4 bases; J trimming: 5 bases; junction bases outside the gene matches: 4. Germline CDR1 reads SGHTA; CDR2 reads FQGTGA. CDR3 size: 14 residues. Here the CDR3 reads CASSSAGGLETQYF. The CDR3 region has the DNA TGTGCCAGCAGCTCAGCGGGGGGGCTTGAGACCCAGTACTTC.

The chain is built from TRBV9 and TRBJ2-3, with TRBD1 matching 8 bases. This CDR3 is 15 amino acids long. V was clipped by 2 bases and J by 0 bases; unmatched bases: 2. Germline V CDR1 and CDR2: SGDLS, YYNGEE. CDR3 DNA: TGTGCCAGCAGCGTCCAGGGGGCTAGCACAGATACGCAGTATTTT. Protein product: CASSVQGASTDTQYF.

The chain links TRBV5-1 to TRBJ2-5, with TRBD1 matching 8 bases. This CDR3 spans 15 amino acids. With V trimmed by 0 bases and J by 5 bases, 6 bases remained unmatched. Germline CDR1 and CDR2: SGHRS and YFSETQ. CDR3 protein: CASSLGGQGSETQYF. DNA of the CDR3: TGCGCCAGCAGCTTGGGCGGACAGGGTTCGGAGACCCAGTACTTC.

The J gene is TRBJ2-2, the V gene TRBV4-1; 8 bases line up with TRBD1. Germline V CDR1 and CDR2: MGHRA, YSYEKL. Trimming took 0 bases from V and 1 from J; bases not matched to a gene: 1. The CDR3 contains 16 residues. The CDR3 loop reads CASSQETGGNTGELFF. CDR3 DNA: TGCGCCAGCAGCCAAGAAACAGGGGGGAACACCGGGGAGCTGTTTTTT.

V gene TRBV4-3 combines with J gene TRBJ1-2, with a weak D call TRBD1 (6 bases). This CDR3 is 14 amino acids long. Germline lookup yields CDR1 LGHNA and CDR2 YSLEER. The ends were cut back, 4 bases at V and 4 bases at J, with 13 bases in the middle. The CDR3, as DNA: TGCGCCAGCAGCCCAGCACAGGGAGTCTATGGCTACACCTTC. Its protein product is CASSPAQGVYGYTF.

This clone was detected once. The V call is TRBV6-6, the J call TRBJ2-7; the D is unclear. The CDR3 is 12 amino acids. Germline CDR1 is MNHNY and CDR2 is SVGAGI (reference sequence). The ends were cut back, 4 bases at V and 7 bases at J, with 11 bases in the middle. CDR3 nucleotides: TGTGCCAGCAGTTTTCGTCGTTCGGAGCAGTACTTC. This gives the protein CASSFRRSEQYF.

This clone came up a few times. The gene calls are TRBV9 and TRBJ1-2, with D perhaps TRBD1 (5 bases). The V end was cut by 4 bases, the J end by 2 bases, with 9 bases between. The CDR3 loop spans 13 amino acids. Germline V gene data show CDR1 as SGDLS and CDR2 as YYNGEE. The DNA of the CDR3 is TGTGCCAGCAGCCCCCAGGGCAACTATGGCTACACCTTC. This gives the protein CASSPQGNYGYTF.

This chain connects TRBV7-3 to TRBJ2-1, with D possibly being TRBD1 (5 bases). The length of the CDR3 is 14 residues. V dropped 1 base and J dropped 7 bases, with 11 bases sitting between them. Looked up from germline, CDR1 is SGHTA and CDR2 is FQGTGA. The DNA for the CDR3 is TGTGCCAGCAGCTTAAGCGACAGACAGAATGAGCAGTTCTTC. Its protein is CASSLSDRQNEQFF.

Note on this clone: At one end, the junction sequence differs from germline, possibly due to a read error. The chain is built from TRBV7-9 and TRBJ2-7; 7 bases are a match to TRBD1. This CDR3 contains 16 residues. Germline V CDR1 and CDR2: SEHNR, FQNEAQ (reference sequence). This CDR3 reads CASSLAKQGTTYELYF. The CDR3 DNA reads TGTGCCAGCAGCTTAGCCAAACAGGGGACCACCTACGAGCTGTACTTC.

V usage is TRBV4-1 and J usage is TRBJ2-5; D may correspond to TRBD1 or TRBD2 (5 bases each). V lost 3 bases to trimming and J lost 0 bases, with 11 bases between them. The CDR3 sequence is 15 residues long. The germline gives CDR1 MGHRA, CDR2 YSYEKL. The CDR3 bases are TGCGCCAGCAGCCAGGGGGAGCTGTACCAAGAGACCCAGTACTTC. Residues: CASSQGELYQETQYF.

The V and J genes are TRBV15 and TRBJ2-3, with 7 bases fitting TRBD1. Germline lookup yields CDR1 LNHNV and CDR2 YYDKDF (reference sequence). The CDR3 is 16 amino acids. Trimming took 3 bases from V and 2 from J; bases not matched to a gene: 8. The CDR3 is CATSSLTGQVTDTQYF. For the CDR3, the DNA is TGTGCCACCAGCAGCCTGACAGGGCAGGTCACAGATACGCAGTATTTT.

This chain links TRBV6-6 with TRBJ1-5, with a weak D call TRBD1 (5 bases). This CDR3 comprises 14 residues. Germline V gene data show CDR1 as MNHNY and CDR2 as SVGAGI (reference sequence). V dropped 6 bases and J dropped 5 bases, with 14 bases sitting between them. CDR3 nucleotide sequence: TGTGCCAGCAGCAGACAGAGTGGGTATCAGCCCCAGCATTTT. This encodes CASSRQSGYQPQHF.

J is TRBJ2-2 and V is TRBV9, with TRBD2 as a possible D gene (6 bases). The CDR3 runs to 16 residues. Germline assignment: CDR1 SGDLS and CDR2 YYNGEE. Trimming stripped 2 bases from V and 6 bases from J, with 17 bases between. As DNA, the CDR3 is TGTGCCAGCAGCGTTCAGGGAGGTTATTTGGCCGGGGAGCTGTTTTTT. Its translation is CASSVQGGYLAGELFF. Based on the CDR3 plus reference TRBV9 and TRBJ2-2, the full variable domain is DSGVTQTPKHLITATGQRVTLRCSPRSGDLSVYWYQQSLDQGLQFLIQYYNGEERAKGNILERFSAQQFPDLHSELNLSSLELGDSALYFCASSVQGGYLAGELFFGEGSRLTVL.

V gene TRBV6-5 combines with J gene TRBJ1-1, with D perhaps TRBD1 (6 bases). Germline values: CDR1 MNHEY, CDR2 SVGAGI. V was cut by 0 bases and J by 3 bases, with 14 bases left in between. The CDR3 is 16 residues long. The CDR3 coding sequence is TGTGCCAGCAGTTACTCGAGGGGGGCAGTGGACACTGAAGCTTTCTTT. Translation: CASSYSRGAVDTEAFF.